One sample yielded the 21 T cell receptor beta chains listed below, sequenced in a study of shared clonotypes between healthy human individuals (dated by TCRdb to the early 2020s). Library generation was performed with the immunoSEQ multiplex PCR assay. The table was pulled from immuneACCESS by TCRdb, which kept in-frame rearrangements only. Such tables lose some clones; where checked, under half of the loss comes from unresolved V genes, and the rest has no known cause. The sample contains approximately 1,000,000 clones, around 77% of them found a single time. More than 0.85% of the sample is taken by the ten largest. The material sequenced was memory CD4+ T cells from PBMCs. The sample's cell subset or site label, in plain terms: CD45RA-negative fraction. Receptors were obtained from a man aged 18-30 years in good health. Some clones in this sample may be carry-over from other donors' samples.

Notes on this clone: Within the sample, other DNA sequences also encode this same CDR3. V gene TRBV5-1 combines with J gene TRBJ1-1; D possibly corresponds to TRBD1 (5 bases). There are 14 residues in the CDR3. Germline values: CDR1 SGHRS, CDR2 YFSETQ. Trimming removed 0 bases from V and 1 base from J, with 7 bases in between. CDR3 protein: CASSLAGRNTEAFF. As DNA, the CDR3 is TGCGCCAGCAGCTTGGCAGGGCGGAACACTGAAGCTTTCTTT.

This clone was seen a single time. The CDR3 loop reads CSASPGDEQYF. Here the CDR3 DNA reads TGCAGTGCTAGCCCAGGGGACGAGCAGTACTTC. This chain joins TRBV20-1 and TRBJ2-7; D may be TRBD1 (6 bases). Trimming took 3 bases from V and 5 from J, leaving 8 bases between them. The CDR3 is 11 amino acids. Germline lookup yields CDR1 DFQATT and CDR2 SNEGSKA (reference sequence).

This clone came up a few times. The genes are TRBV7-3 and TRBJ2-2, with 10 bases fitting TRBD2. The V segment lost 9 bases and the J segment 3 bases; nucleotides outside the gene matches: 7. The length of the CDR3 is 15 residues. Per the germline V gene, CDR1 is SGHTA and CDR2 is FQGTGA. For the CDR3, the DNA is TGTGCCAGTGCAATAGCGGGAGGTCACACCGGGGAGCTGTTTTTT. As protein: CASAIAGGHTGELFF.

On this clone: At the DNA level, this CDR3 is encoded by other sequences in the same sample as well. The chain has TRBV7-3 and TRBJ2-2, with D unclear. Trimming removed 1 base from V and 0 bases from J, with 3 bases in between. CDR1 SGHTA and CDR2 FQGTGA come from the germline V gene. The CDR3 extends over 14 amino acids. CDR3 DNA: TGTGCCAGCAGCTTAATCTCGAACACCGGGGAGCTGTTTTTT. It is translated as CASSLISNTGELFF.

The chain carries TRBV29-1 and TRBJ1-2; TRBD1 is a possible D gene (5 bases). Germline V gene lookup returns CDR1 SQVTM and CDR2 ANQGSEA. The CDR3 is 10 residues long. The ends were cut back, 3 bases at V and 6 bases at J, with 5 bases in the middle. The CDR3 sequence is CSVDRDGYTF. DNA for the CDR3: TGCAGCGTTGACAGGGATGGCTACACCTTC.

To note about this clone: Since a much larger clone is just one base distant, this may be a read error. The sample contains more than one DNA sequence encoding this CDR3. The V gene is TRBV7-3, the J gene TRBJ1-1; D is ambiguous. The CDR3 runs 13 residues. V was trimmed by 4 bases and J by 0 bases, leaving 6 bases between them. The germline CDR1 and CDR2 sequences are SGHTA and FQGTGA. The CDR3 sequence: CASSSQVNTEAFF. The CDR3, as DNA: TGTGCCAGCAGCTCTCAGGTGAACACTGAAGCTTTCTTT. The full variable domain, in which reference TRBV7-3 and TRBJ1-1 provide the parts outside the CDR3, is GAGVSQTPSNKVTEKGKYVELRCDPISGHTALYWYRQSLGQGPEFLIYFQGTGAADDSGLPNDRFFAVRPEGSVSTLKIQRTERGDSAVYLCASSSQVNTEAFFGQGTRLTVV.

The chain links TRBV5-1 to TRBJ2-3; tentative D call: TRBD1 (7 bases). Trimming took off 4 bases at V and 2 bases at J, with 11 bases between the two ends. This CDR3 has 14 residues. Germline assignment: CDR1 SGHRS and CDR2 YFSETQ. Here the CDR3 reads CASSGGGHTDTQYF. DNA of the CDR3: TGCGCCAGCAGCGGAGGGGGCCACACAGATACGCAGTATTTT.

The chain couples TRBV6-1 to TRBJ1-1; D may be TRBD1 (6 bases). This CDR3 comprises 14 residues. The ends were cut back, 10 bases at V and 1 base at J, with 16 bases in the middle. The germline gives CDR1 MNHNS, CDR2 SASEGT. CDR3: CANRLGHTNTEAFF. The CDR3 bases are TGTGCCAACAGGTTGGGACACACGAACACTGAAGCTTTCTTT.

The gene calls are TRBV7-2 and TRBJ1-5, with D possibly TRBD1 on 6 matching bases. Germline values: CDR1 SGHTA, CDR2 FQGNSA. The CDR3 length is 14 residues. V was cut by 1 base and J by 11 bases, with 15 bases left in between. The CDR3 here is CASSLVGWGAAQHF. CDR3 sequence (DNA): TGTGCCAGCAGCTTAGTGGGATGGGGGGCGGCCCAGCATTTT.

This clone came up once. This may arise from a read error, as a much more abundant clone is one base away. The chain joins TRBV27 to TRBJ2-7; 7 bases align to TRBD2. Germline V gene lookup returns CDR1 MNHEY and CDR2 SMNVEV (reference sequence). This CDR3 has 16 amino acids. The V gene end was trimmed by 10 bases and the J gene end by 0 bases; junction bases not matched to a gene: 15. The DNA for the CDR3 is TGTGCCACCGCAGGTATCGCGGGAGCCGCCTCCTACGAGCAGTACTTC. Translating gives CATAGIAGAASYEQYF.

The rearrangement links TRBV29-1 to TRBJ2-2; 9 bases line up with TRBD2. V was pared by 3 bases and J by 5 bases, with 10 bases of the junction left unmatched. Germline lookup yields CDR1 SQVTM and CDR2 ANQGSEA. CDR3 length equals 16 residues. CDR3 sequence reads: CSVENSGGPITGELFF. CDR3 DNA sequence: TGCAGCGTTGAGAATAGCGGGGGCCCCATTACCGGGGAGCTGTTTTTT.

This clone was seen only once. V is TRBV4-1 and J is TRBJ2-7, with a weak D call TRBD1 (5 bases). There are 16 residues in the CDR3. Germline-derived CDR1 and CDR2 are MGHRA and YSYEKL. The V gene lost 3 bases and the J gene lost 0 bases, with 15 bases spanning the gap. In nucleotides, the CDR3 is TGCGCCAGCAGCCAGGAACGGACACCGAGCTCCTACGAGCAGTACTTC. Amino acid sequence: CASSQERTPSSYEQYF.

The V call is TRBV9, the J call TRBJ2-7; 7 nucleotides line up with TRBD2. V was pared by 2 bases and J by 3 bases, with 5 bases of the junction left unmatched. The CDR3 length is 14 residues. Germline V gives CDR1 SGDLS, CDR2 YYNGEE. CDR3: CASSVGGSLYEQYF. Here the CDR3 DNA reads TGTGCCAGCAGCGTCGGCGGGAGCCTCTACGAGCAGTACTTC.

This sequence joins TRBV6-6 and TRBJ1-1; TRBD1 is a possible D gene (5 bases). The CDR3 contains 16 residues. Looked up from germline, CDR1 is MNHNY and CDR2 is SVGAGI (reference sequence). With 0 bases removed from V and 4 bases from J, the gap between germline ends came to 15 bases. DNA of the CDR3: TGTGCCAGCAGTTACTCGAGGGGTCCGGGGCGCACTGAAGCTTTCTTT. It specifies CASSYSRGPGRTEAFF.

In the case of this clone: A much larger clone is a single base away; this may be a read error. The CDR3 ends on some other residue instead of the conserved phenylalanine or tryptophan, so this is likely a read error. The chain recombines TRBV7-9 with TRBJ1-2; no clear D. V lost 3 bases, J lost 5 bases, and 16 bases lay in between. The germline gives CDR1 SEHNR, CDR2 FQNEAQ (reference sequence). CDR3 length equals 15 residues. The CDR3 DNA sequence: TGTGCCAGCAGCTTGAATCGAGAGGGAGCATATGGCTACACCTCC. It codes for CASSLNREGAYGYTS.

This chain connects TRBV7-2 to TRBJ2-1, with D maybe TRBD2 (6 bases). The germline V gene has CDR1 SGHTA and CDR2 FQGNSA. The CDR3 is 14 residues long. V lost 3 bases, J lost 4 bases, and 10 bases lay in between. This CDR3 is CASSFLALYNEQFF. CDR3 nucleotides: TGTGCCAGCAGCTTTCTAGCGTTATACAATGAGCAGTTCTTC.

CDR3 loop: CASASSGTYNEQFF. CDR3 in DNA: TGTGCCAGCGCCTCTAGCGGGACCTACAATGAGCAGTTCTTC. The chain has TRBV2 and TRBJ2-1; 9 bases match TRBD2. Germline trimming cut 8 bases from V and 2 bases from J; bases unmatched to any gene: 4. This CDR3 has 14 amino acids. CDR1 and CDR2 (germline): SNHLY, FYNNEI.

With regard to this clone: This sample includes further DNA sequences coding for the same CDR3. The chain uses TRBV5-1 and TRBJ1-1, with TRBD1 matching over 11 bases. CDR3 length equals 15 residues. V lost 4 bases to trimming and J lost 1 base; unmatched junction nucleotides: 3. CDR1 and CDR2 (germline): SGHRS, YFSETQ. The CDR3 protein is CASSPGQGANTEAFF. CDR3 in DNA: TGCGCCAGCAGCCCTGGACAGGGGGCGAACACTGAAGCTTTCTTT.

V is TRBV5-1 and J is TRBJ2-5; perhaps D is TRBD1 or TRBD2 (5 bases each). V lost 6 bases, J lost 0 bases, and 9 bases lay in between. Germline CDR1 reads SGHRS; CDR2 reads YFSETQ. The CDR3 totals 13 residues. DNA of the CDR3: TGCGCCAGCAAGAGGGGCGACCAAGAGACCCAGTACTTC. Protein sequence: CASKRGDQETQYF.

The chain recombines TRBV10-3 with TRBJ2-1; 12 bases are a match to TRBD1. Germline V lookup: CDR1 ENHRY, CDR2 SYGVKD. This CDR3 comprises 15 residues. The trim removed 4 bases at V and 9 bases at J, leaving 7 bases unmatched. CDR3 loop: CAISGRGTGGSEQFF. The CDR3 DNA sequence: TGTGCCATCAGTGGTAGAGGGACAGGGGGCAGTGAGCAGTTCTTC.

This clone was picked up one time. V and J are TRBV5-4 and TRBJ2-7, with TRBD2 matching over 11 bases. J was trimmed by 6 bases and V by 3 bases; bases with no gene match: 8. This CDR3 is 15 amino acids long. Germline CDR1 is SGHNT and CDR2 is YYREEE (reference sequence). The CDR3 protein is CASSSTSGSLSEQYF. The CDR3 nucleotides are TGTGCCAGCAGCTCAACTAGCGGGAGTCTCAGCGAGCAGTACTTC.